This T cell receptor (beta chain) was identified during a study of blood T cell repertoires in COVID-19 (dated by TCRdb to about 2020). In the study overall: Collaborator samples came from the United States, Italy and Spain and covered acute and convalescent phases of COVID-19. Nearly every sample came with metadata listing a de-identified subject ID, COVID-19 status, age in years and sex. The repertoires were made available in a free public database intended to serve as a resource for research on the immune response to SARS-CoV-2. Where available, HLA class I and class II types were taken from metadata supplied by the sample provider and were not determined by assay-based typing. The samples were drawn from two sources: the first 160 participants of the ongoing ImmuneRACE study, and 950 to 1,500 subjects contributed by 6 global collaborators. The material from the prospective study consisted of cDNA or gDNA derived from T cells, B-cell-depleted T cells, or PBMCs. Subjects who had been exposed to COVID-19, were actively infected with it, or had recovered from it provided the deeply sampled blood TCRbeta repertoires that made up the dataset.

Each collaborating institution followed its own protocols to collect whole blood in K2EDTA tubes. Collaborator samples were shipped for TCRbeta analysis as frozen whole blood, isolated PBMCs, or DNA extracted from either sample type. General study outcomes and caveats: The amount of clinical and demographic metadata varied by source and participant and was provided uncurated.

On this clone: Its antigen is unknown. No quality values exist for individual bases; no much larger clone is one base distant.

The immunoSEQ Assay, a bias-controlled multiplex PCR, was used to amplify TCRbeta CDR3 regions from genomic DNA. In the original analysis: The number of nucleated cells in each sample was estimated by amplification of reference gene primers within the assay. To quantify the absolute abundance of each unique TCRbeta CDR3 rearrangement, sequence reads were collapsed and filtered. For each sample, productive Simpson clonality was calculated by taking the square root of Simpson's diversity index across productive rearrangements. Not all clones reach the TCRdb copy of this immuneACCESS table, which keeps in-frame sequences only. Checked studies attribute under half of the gap to unresolved V genes and leave the rest unexplained. The V and J calls and clone size are taken from that table; D and trimming were inferred from the DNA. The sample profile shows over 100,000 clones; roughly 76% of them were found once. The ten largest clonotypes hold less than 11% of the sample.

Based on the germline V gene, the CDR1 and CDR2 sequences are SGHVS and FNYEAQ. From its cysteine to its phenylalanine, the CDR3 spans 15 amino acids. This entry keeps only the CDR3 DNA: 45 bases, framed from base 1. V is shortened by 5 bases, J by 4 bases, and the region joining them spans 16 bases. Specimen: peripheral blood. The rearrangement joined TRBV7-6 to TRBJ2-3; a weak D assignment points to TRBD1 (6 bases agree). The receptor was derived from a human donor in a cohort sampled during active COVID-19. The CDR3 corresponds to CASSLRTERADTQYF. The DNA sequence follows: TGTGCCAGCAGCCTCAGGACAGAACGGGCAGATACGCAGTATTTT.